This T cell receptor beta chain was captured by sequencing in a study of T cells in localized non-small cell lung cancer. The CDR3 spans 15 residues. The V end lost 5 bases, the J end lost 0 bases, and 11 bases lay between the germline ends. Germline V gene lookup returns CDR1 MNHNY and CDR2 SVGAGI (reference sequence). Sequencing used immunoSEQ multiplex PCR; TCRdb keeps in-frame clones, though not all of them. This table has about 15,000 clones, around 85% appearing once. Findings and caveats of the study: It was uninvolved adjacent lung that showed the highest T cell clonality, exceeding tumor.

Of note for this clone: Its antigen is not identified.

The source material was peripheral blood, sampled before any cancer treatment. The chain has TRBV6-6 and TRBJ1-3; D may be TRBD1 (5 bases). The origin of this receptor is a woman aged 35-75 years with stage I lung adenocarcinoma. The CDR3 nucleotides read TGTGCCAGCAGTCGGGGGGAACTCTCTGGAAACACCATATATTTT. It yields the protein CASSRGELSGNTIYF.